Following are 24 T cell receptor beta chains from one sample sequenced in a study of patients and donors after allogeneic stem cell transplantation (dated by TCRdb to 2018 to 2021). Library prep was done by RT-PCR. Data came from a NextSeq 550. The public reads were quality trimmed at Q25 with fastp and then assembled into clones with MiXCR by TCRdb, keeping productive beta chains. Each CDR3 protein gets just one entry, which takes the most common genes and DNA from the rows behind it. The sample profile shows approximately 160,000 distinct CDR3 sequences; approximately 25% of them were found once. 20% to 30% of the sample comes from the top ten. Sample: blood, either unsorted or a sorted T cell fraction (not recorded which). These receptors all come from a human donor who was either an allogeneic HSCT recipient or a stem cell or donor lymphocyte infusion donor (not recorded which). It is not recorded whose cells these are; they may come from a transplant donor.

CDR3 sequence reads: CSASGSSGELLQETQYF. The DNA for the CDR3 is TGCAGTGCTAGTGGTTCCTCTGGGGAGCTTCTGCAAGAGACCCAGTACTTC. The rearrangement links TRBV20-1 to TRBJ2-5; D may be TRBD2 (5 bases). The V gene's germline CDR1 is DFQATT and CDR2 SNEGSKA (reference sequence). This CDR3 comprises 17 residues. The V end lost 3 bases, the J end lost 2 bases, and 22 bases lay between the germline ends.

The chain is built from TRBV5-1 and TRBJ1-5; D is unresolved. Germline assignment: CDR1 SGHRS and CDR2 YFSETQ. The V end was cut by 9 bases, the J end by 0 bases, with 16 bases between. The CDR3 loop spans 15 amino acids. The CDR3 DNA is TGCGCCACCATGCTGGGCCTTCATAGCAATCAGCCCCAGCATTTT. As protein: CATMLGLHSNQPQHF.

The chain combines TRBV5-1 with TRBJ2-2; D call uncertain. The CDR3 runs to 13 residues. V dropped 6 bases and J dropped 1 base, with 7 bases sitting between them. Per germline, CDR1 SGHRS and CDR2 YFSETQ. The CDR3 protein is CASNVGNTGELFF. The DNA of the CDR3 is TGCGCCAGCAATGTAGGGAACACCGGGGAGCTGTTTTTT.

Many counts were recorded for this clonotype. The gene calls are TRBV4-1 and TRBJ1-3, with D tentatively TRBD1 (5 bases). This CDR3 comprises 17 residues. From germline, CDR1 is MGHRA and CDR2 YSYEKL. Trimming shortened V by 1 base and J by 4 bases, and 17 bases separated the two germline ends. The CDR3 sequence: CASSQGAQGMRGNTIYF. The CDR3, as DNA: TGCGCCAGCAGCCAAGGGGCCCAGGGAATGAGGGGAAACACCATATATTTT.

This clonotype was observed a handful of times. The chain couples TRBV12-3 or TRBV12-4 to TRBJ1-2; D gene uncertain. Trimming took off 3 bases at V and 4 bases at J, with 12 bases between the two ends. The CDR3 extends over 14 amino acids. The CDR3 DNA is TGTGCCAGCAGTTTGCGGGGAGACCTCTATGGCTACACCTTC. It translates to CASSLRGDLYGYTF.

The chain links TRBV20-1 to TRBJ1-2; no clear D. The CDR3 totals 14 residues. V dropped 6 bases and J dropped 3 bases, with 17 bases sitting between them. The germline V gene encodes CDR1 DFQATT and CDR2 SNEGSKA (reference sequence). The CDR3 spells CSATILRLDYGYTF. For the CDR3, the DNA is TGCAGTGCCACAATCCTCAGGTTGGACTATGGCTACACCTTC.

The chain uses TRBV12-3 or TRBV12-4 and TRBJ2-1; 9 nucleotides match TRBD2. V lost 5 bases and J lost 0; bases outside the gene matches: 5. The CDR3 has 16 residues. The CDR3 loop reads CASSISTSGSYNEQFF. Here the CDR3 DNA reads TGTGCCAGCAGTATATCGACTAGCGGCTCCTACAATGAGCAGTTCTTC.

This rearrangement joins TRBV27 to TRBJ2-7; tentative D call: TRBD1 (6 bases). Germline V lookup: CDR1 MNHEY, CDR2 SMNVEV (reference sequence). The CDR3 runs to 14 residues. Trimming removed 5 bases from V and 2 bases from J, with 13 bases in between. CDR3 protein: CASSPDRITYEQYF. The CDR3 DNA follows: TGTGCCAGCAGTCCAGACAGGATAACCTACGAGCAGTACTTC.

This clonotype was seen only once. The rearrangement links TRBV29-1 to TRBJ2-4; D may match TRBD1 or TRBD2 (5 bases each). CDR1 SQVTM and CDR2 ANQGSEA come from the germline V gene. The germline V and J ends were trimmed by 4 bases and 2 bases, with 9 bases remaining between them. The CDR3 length is 13 residues. CDR3 residues: CSVAWGTKNIQYF. The CDR3 region has the DNA TGCAGCGTTGCTTGGGGGACCAAAAACATTCAGTACTTC.

This clonotype came up a few times. This sequence joins TRBV12-3 or TRBV12-4 and TRBJ2-7; a weak D match, TRBD2 (6 bases). This CDR3 has 13 residues. Trimming cost V 5 bases and J 6 bases, with 14 bases left between them. CDR3 sequence: CASSPLRGSEQYF. The DNA for the CDR3 is TGTGCCAGCAGTCCCCTGCGGGGATCCGAGCAGTACTTC.

The rearrangement joins TRBV10-3 to TRBJ2-7; either TRBD1 or TRBD2 may fit D (5 bases each). V was shortened by 0 bases and J by 5 bases, with 11 bases between the two germline ends. The CDR3 is 14 amino acids. In germline, CDR1 is ENHRY, CDR2 SYGVKD. CDR3 sequence: CAISESGPVDEQYF. The CDR3 DNA reads TGTGCCATCAGTGAGTCGGGACCTGTTGACGAGCAGTACTTC.

The table lists this clonotype with a few counts. This chain connects TRBV20-1 to TRBJ1-1, with D maybe TRBD1 (6 bases). V lost 5 bases to trimming and J lost 8 bases, with 15 bases between them. The CDR3 runs 12 residues. CDR1 is DFQATT, CDR2 SNEGSKA, per germline (reference sequence). CDR3: CSAPTTGGEAFF. The CDR3 bases are TGCAGTGCTCCTACAACGGGGGGCGAAGCTTTCTTT.

CDR3 sequence: CASSLFAGSTDTQYF. In DNA form, the CDR3 reads TGTGCCAGCAGTTTATTCGCGGGTAGCACAGATACGCAGTATTTT. V is TRBV12-3 or TRBV12-4 and J is TRBJ2-3; maybe TRBD2 (5 bases). Trimming pared 2 bases from V and 0 bases from J, leaving 9 bases between. The CDR3 has 15 amino acids.

This clonotype has more than one count but fewer than ten. The chain couples TRBV20-1 to TRBJ1-6; D is possibly TRBD1 (6 bases). CDR3 size: 13 residues. CDR1 is DFQATT, CDR2 SNEGSKA, per germline (reference sequence). With 3 bases removed from V and 5 bases from J, the gap between germline ends came to 8 bases. The DNA for the CDR3 is TGCAGTGCTAGTGGACAGAATAATTCACCCCTCCACTTT. It translates to CSASGQNNSPLHF.

In this sample, this clonotype turned up a few times. The V and J genes are TRBV4-2 and TRBJ1-5; TRBD1 is a possible D gene (6 bases). This CDR3 spans 15 amino acids. V lost 3 bases and J 4 bases, leaving 13 bases between the germline ends. Germline V lookup: CDR1 LGHNA, CDR2 YNFKEQ. The CDR3 is CASSHNRDKNQPQHF. The DNA for the CDR3 is TGTGCCAGCAGCCACAACCGGGACAAAAATCAGCCCCAGCATTTT.

This clonotype was seen a few times. The chain employs TRBV5-1 and TRBJ2-7; D uncertain. V dropped 0 bases and J dropped 5 bases, with 21 bases sitting between them. Germline CDR1 and CDR2: SGHRS and YFSETQ. CDR3 length equals 17 residues. CDR3 DNA sequence: TGCGCCAGCAGCTTGGGTTGGAGAAGGGAACTTACCGACGAGCAGTACTTC. Protein product: CASSLGWRRELTDEQYF.

The J gene is TRBJ2-1, the V gene TRBV5-1; 7 bases line up with TRBD2. Germline assignment: CDR1 SGHRS and CDR2 YFSETQ. J gave up 0 bases and V 4 bases, and 7 bases lay outside the gene matches. The CDR3 is 16 amino acids. Written as DNA, the CDR3 is TGCGCCAGCAGCGCTTGGCGGACTAGCTCCTACAATGAGCAGTTCTTC. This codes for CASSAWRTSSYNEQFF.

The chain employs TRBV12-3 or TRBV12-4 and TRBJ2-1, with D possibly matching TRBD2 (5 bases). The CDR3 has 13 amino acids. Trimming took off 4 bases at V and 7 bases at J, with 11 bases between the two ends. CDR3 DNA: TGTGCCAGCAGTTCCTTCGGACTGAATGAGCAGTTCTTC. It specifies CASSSFGLNEQFF.

This clonotype was counted many times. This chain connects TRBV12-3 or TRBV12-4 to TRBJ2-1; perhaps D is TRBD1 or TRBD2 (7 bases each). The CDR3 totals 15 residues. This CDR3 is CATTEGGTVHNEQFF. For the CDR3, the DNA is TGTGCGACCACCGAGGGAGGGACAGTACACAATGAGCAGTTCTTC.

This clonotype was found a few times. V is TRBV5-1 and J is TRBJ2-7; D not resolved. The germline CDR1 and CDR2 sequences are SGHRS and YFSETQ. V gave up 2 bases and J gave up 6 bases, with 9 bases separating them. The CDR3 is made up of 12 amino acids. The CDR3 DNA reads TGCGCCAGCAGCTTCGCCCCGGGCGAGCAGTACTTC. Amino acids: CASSFAPGEQYF.

In this sample, this clonotype turned up a few times. The genes are TRBV14 and TRBJ1-1; 8 bases map to TRBD1. The V gene's germline CDR1 is SGHDN and CDR2 FVKESK. The CDR3 loop spans 14 amino acids. V was clipped by 0 bases and J by 5 bases; unmatched bases: 2. CDR3 coding DNA: TGTGCCAGCAGCCAAGAGGACAGGGAAACTGAAGCTTTCTTT. Amino acids: CASSQEDRETEAFF.

The genes are TRBV13 and TRBJ2-3; TRBD1 aligns across 11 bases. The V and J ends lost 3 bases and 5 bases, in that order; junction bases with no gene match: 7. There are 16 residues in the CDR3. Germline assignment: CDR1 PRHDT and CDR2 FYEKMQ (reference sequence). CDR3 residues: CASSFPWTGGEDTQYF. CDR3 DNA sequence: TGTGCCAGCAGCTTTCCTTGGACAGGGGGCGAAGATACGCAGTATTTT.

In its sample, this clonotype was seen a few times. The gene calls are TRBV25-1 and TRBJ1-2; D gene uncertain. The length of the CDR3 is 15 residues. Trimming left V 1 base short and J 2 bases short, with 11 bases between. The germline V gene has CDR1 MGHDK and CDR2 SYGVNS. The CDR3 bases are TGTGCCAGCAGTGAATGGGCAGGAGGGAACTATGGCTACACCTTC. Its protein is CASSEWAGGNYGYTF.

Ten or more counts support this clonotype. The chain couples TRBV29-1 to TRBJ1-2; 8 bases match TRBD1. The germline V gene has CDR1 SQVTM and CDR2 ANQGSEA. The CDR3 loop spans 14 amino acids. V lost 0 bases and J lost 4; bases outside the gene matches: 4. The CDR3 region is CSVEDGTGFYGYTF. In nucleotides, the CDR3 is TGCAGCGTTGAAGATGGGACAGGCTTCTATGGCTACACCTTC.